This passage covers 9 T cell receptor beta chains from one sample sequenced in a study of T cells in Graves' hyperthyroidism and ophthalmopathy. The CDR3 regions of TCR beta were amplified from RNA transcripts. The HTBI primer set drove a first-round RT-PCR of the TCR CDR3. TCRdb reprocessed the multiplex PCR reads with MiXCR, giving one entry per CDR3 protein. The table records about 300,000 distinct CDR3 sequences, about an eighth of them present only once. Specimen: blood. The receptors shown here come from a woman aged 25 to 39 with Graves' hyperthyroidism that later progressed to Graves' ophthalmopathy.

This clonotype occurred many times. The chain links TRBV12-3 or TRBV12-4 to TRBJ2-5; 7 bases line up with TRBD2. This CDR3 has 14 amino acids. J was trimmed by 2 bases and V by 1 base; bases with no gene match: 1. CDR3 protein: CASSLVGGQETQYF. The DNA for the CDR3 is TGTGCCAGCAGTTTAGTGGGAGGGCAAGAGACCCAGTACTTC.

This clonotype was found many times. The rearrangement joins TRBV7-3 to TRBJ2-5, with 13 nucleotides matching TRBD2. The junction had 6 bases not matched to a gene; V was cut back by 4 bases and J by 4 bases. In germline, CDR1 is SGHTA, CDR2 FQGTGA. The CDR3 loop spans 16 amino acids. In DNA, the CDR3 is TGTGCCAGCAGCTCCGGGGGACTAGCGGGATCAGAGACCCAGTACTTC. Amino acids: CASSSGGLAGSETQYF.

This clonotype occurred a few times. The chain employs TRBV18 and TRBJ2-5; 10 nucleotides line up with TRBD2. Trimming cost V 4 bases and J 2 bases; bases outside gene matches: 1. CDR3 size: 14 residues. CDR1 KGHSH and CDR2 LQKENI come from the germline V gene. CDR3 protein: CASSLSGRQETQYF. In nucleotides, the CDR3 is TGTGCCAGCTCACTTAGCGGGAGGCAAGAGACCCAGTACTTC.

The V call is TRBV5-1, the J call TRBJ2-1, with 13 bases that match TRBD2. CDR3 length: 14 residues. The germline V gene encodes CDR1 SGHRS and CDR2 YFSETQ. Trimming cost V 6 bases and J 7 bases; bases outside gene matches: 4. The CDR3 nucleotides read TGCGCCAGCACCCAGACTAGCGGGAGGAATGAGCAGTTCTTC. This sequence encodes CASTQTSGRNEQFF.

This clonotype was counted a few times. This chain joins TRBV20-1 and TRBJ2-2; D is undetermined. V dropped 0 bases and J dropped 0 bases, with 8 bases sitting between them. The CDR3 extends over 15 amino acids. CDR1 and CDR2 (germline): DFQATT, SNEGSKA (reference sequence). The CDR3 DNA follows: TGCAGTGCTAGAGATGTTATTACGAACACCGGGGAGCTGTTTTTT. Its translation is CSARDVITNTGELFF.

This clonotype was picked up many times. In DNA form, the CDR3 reads TGTGCCAGCACGGGTGGAAACACCATATATTTT. This codes for CASTGGNTIYF. This chain connects TRBV6-1 to TRBJ1-3; no definite D call. Germline V gives CDR1 MNHNS, CDR2 SASEGT. CDR3 length: 11 amino acids. Deletions cut 7 bases from V and 3 bases from J, with 4 bases between.

This chain connects TRBV5-8 to TRBJ1-2; D gene unclear. The CDR3 loop spans 11 amino acids. The germline V gene encodes CDR1 SGHTS and CDR2 YDEGEE. Trimming shortened V by 7 bases and J by 8 bases, and 12 bases separated the two germline ends. The CDR3 region has the DNA TGTGCCAGCGGACGATTTCGCGGCTACACCTTC. Translation: CASGRFRGYTF. The entire variable domain, with the rest obtained from reference TRBV5-8 and TRBJ1-2, is as follows: EAGVTQSPTHLIKTRGQQATLRCSPISGHTSVYWYQQALGLGLQFLLWYDEGEERNRGNFPPRFSGRQFPNYSSELNVNALELEDSALYLCASGRFRGYTFGSGTRLTVV.

In this sample, this clonotype turned up many times. The gene calls are TRBV28 and TRBJ2-4; possibly TRBD1 for D (6 bases). V lost 3 bases and J lost 2, with 17 bases in between. The CDR3 is 17 residues long. Germline CDR1 MDHEN, CDR2 SYDVKM. Written as DNA, the CDR3 is TGTGCCAGCAGTTTGGGACAACCCGGCAGGTCCAAAAACATTCAGTACTTC. Translation gives CASSLGQPGRSKNIQYF. The full variable domain, rest sourced from reference TRBV28 and TRBJ2-4, is DVKVTQSSRYLVKRTGEKVFLECVQDMDHENMFWYRQDPGLGLRLIYFSYDVKMKEKGDIPEGYSVSREKKERFSLILESASTNQTSMYLCASSLGQPGRSKNIQYFGAGTRLSVL.

This clonotype occurred many times. V gene TRBV28 combines with J gene TRBJ1-4; D may be TRBD1 (5 bases). The CDR3 has 14 residues. Germline CDR1 is MDHEN and CDR2 is SYDVKM. With 1 base removed from V and 8 bases from J, the gap between germline ends came to 11 bases. CDR3 protein: CASSLSPGREKLFF. The DNA of the CDR3 is TGTGCCAGCAGTTTATCTCCAGGGCGAGAAAAACTGTTTTTT.